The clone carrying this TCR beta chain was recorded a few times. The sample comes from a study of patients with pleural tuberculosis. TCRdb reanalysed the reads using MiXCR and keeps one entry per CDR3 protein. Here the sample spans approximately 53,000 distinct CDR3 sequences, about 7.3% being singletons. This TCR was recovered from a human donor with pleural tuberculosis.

CDR3: CSAPHRGETQYF. In DNA, the CDR3 is TGCAGCGCTCCACACAGGGGGGAGACCCAGTACTTC. The chain has TRBV29-1 and TRBJ2-5, with 8 bases identical to TRBD1. CDR1 and CDR2 (germline): SQVTM, ANQGSEA. J lost 5 bases, V lost 7 bases, and 6 bases had no gene match. The CDR3 is 12 residues long.